The present T cell receptor beta chain was sequenced within a study of cytomegalovirus exposure and HLA in healthy donors. Nominal health characterized the donors when sampled, though unrecorded immune exposures were likely. Amplification used 60 Vbeta primers and 13 Jbeta primers. Profiling relied on immunoSEQ multiplex PCR, and the TCRdb table lists in-frame clones only, not all of them. The table records approximately 200,000 clones, about 80% of them present only once. The V and J ends lost 1 base and 6 bases, in that order; junction bases with no gene match: 9. The CDR3 length is 17 residues. The chain employs TRBV5-7 and TRBJ2-6, with 8 nucleotides matching TRBD1. TRBV5-7 is reported as an ORF; its role is uncertain. The sample was PBMCs. This TCR was sampled from a man aged 18 to 29 in good health and CMV-seronegative. CDR3 sequence: CASSLTRTGTSANVLTF. The CDR3 nucleotides read TGTGCCAGCAGCTTGACCCGGACAGGGACTTCGGCCAACGTCCTGACTTTC.